This is a list of T cell receptor beta chains from one sample in a study of shared clonotypes between healthy human individuals. The assay was immunoSEQ multiplex PCR, and TCRdb's table has in-frame clones only and misses some. The data show 2 million to 3 million clones, with over 85% seen just once and 0.36% held by the top ten. Source material: naive CD4+ T cells from PBMCs. These receptor sequences come from a young man in good health. Some clones in this sample may be carry-over from other donors' samples. CDR3s include the opening cysteine and the closing phenylalanine or tryptophan.

v_call	cdr3_aa
TRBV18	CASSPSGPTGELFF
TRBV5-4	CASSSFSGSETQYF
TRBV7-9	CASLQGSPVLEQFF
TRBV5-1	CASSLANEQFF
TRBV5-1	CASSLLGYEQFF
TRBV28	CASSPGLASSGEQFF
TRBV5-1	CASSLGSGRPNIQYF
TRBV9	CASSVEAANSPLHF
TRBV27	CASSLLDSNEQFF
TRBV28	CASNFGGFGAYEQYF
TRBV28	CASSPSGQAHNEQFF